The next 8 T cell receptor beta chains were all read from a single sample in a study of CD8 T cells in Susac syndrome. Reverse transcription of 0.5 to 1 ug RNA was performed with random hexamers. In TCRdb, the immunoSEQ multiplex PCR reads were re-called with MiXCR into one record per CDR3 protein. The table lists 300,000 or so distinct CDR3 sequences, 90% to 95% of them singletons. Input material: CD4+ T cells from PBMCs. The receptor set was obtained from a human donor with multiple sclerosis.

The CDR3 loop is CASSFIGQGVNTEAFF. DNA for the CDR3: TGTGCCAGCAGCTTCATCGGACAGGGCGTGAACACTGAAGCTTTCTTT. The V gene is TRBV11-1, the J gene TRBJ1-1; 8 nucleotides agree with TRBD1. The V and J ends lost 3 bases and 0 bases, in that order; junction bases with no gene match: 6. The germline V gene encodes CDR1 SGHAT and CDR2 FQDESV (reference sequence). The CDR3 is made up of 16 amino acids. Combining the CDR3 with reference TRBV11-1 and TRBJ1-1 gives the whole variable domain EAEVAQSPRYKITEKSQAVAFWCDPISGHATLYWYRQILGQGPELLVQFQDESVVDDSQLPKDRFSAERLKGVDSTLKIQPAELGDSAMYLCASSFIGQGVNTEAFFGQGTRLTVV.

J is TRBJ2-1 and V is TRBV20-1; TRBD2 matches at 14 bases. The J segment lost 9 bases and the V segment lost 0 bases, leaving 4 bases of the junction unmatched. Germline V lookup: CDR1 DFQATT, CDR2 SNEGSKA (reference sequence). The CDR3 sequence is 15 residues long. The CDR3 spells CSARETSGGVGEQFF. The CDR3, as DNA: TGCAGTGCTAGAGAGACTAGCGGGGGGGTTGGTGAGCAGTTCTTC.

The chain is built from TRBV7-9 and TRBJ2-3; D is perhaps TRBD2 (5 bases). From germline, CDR1 is SEHNR and CDR2 FQNEAQ (reference sequence). The CDR3 is 15 amino acids. V lost 1 base and J lost 1, with 9 bases in between. For the CDR3, the DNA is TGTGCCAGCAGCTTAGGGGAGTCTGGCACAGATACGCAGTATTTT. Protein: CASSLGESGTDTQYF.

The chain joins TRBV7-9 to TRBJ2-1; 11 nucleotides agree with TRBD2. The V gene end was trimmed by 4 bases and the J gene end by 3 bases; junction bases not matched to a gene: 8. The germline gives CDR1 SEHNR, CDR2 FQNEAQ (reference sequence). The CDR3 runs to 17 residues. CDR3: CASSSRSGTSGYNEQFF. The DNA of the CDR3 is TGTGCCAGCAGCTCAAGATCCGGGACTAGCGGCTACAATGAGCAGTTCTTC. Supplemented by reference TRBV7-9 and TRBJ2-1, the full variable domain reads DTGVSQNPRHKITKRGQNVTFRCDPISEHNRLYWYRQTLGQGPEFLTYFQNEAQLEKSRLLSDRFSAERPKGSFSTLEIQRTEQGDSAMYLCASSSRSGTSGYNEQFFGPGTRLTVL.

The count of this clonotype is one. This rearrangement joins TRBV7-8 to TRBJ2-6; D unclear. Trimming shortened V by 5 bases and J by 0 bases, and 8 bases separated the two germline ends. CDR1 is SGHVS and CDR2 is FQNEAQ in the germline V gene. The CDR3 consists of 15 residues. CDR3: CASSLQSSGANVLTF. CDR3 sequence (DNA): TGTGCCAGCAGCCTACAGTCCTCTGGGGCCAACGTCCTGACTTTC.

The chain joins TRBV3-1 to TRBJ1-2; 8 bases align to TRBD1. There are 14 residues in the CDR3. The V segment lost 2 bases and the J segment 4 bases; nucleotides outside the gene matches: 3. Germline V CDR1 and CDR2: LGHDT, YNNKEL (reference sequence). This CDR3 reads CASSQNRGGYGYTF. CDR3 DNA sequence: TGTGCCAGCAGCCAAAACAGGGGGGGCTATGGCTACACCTTC.

V gene TRBV7-2 combines with J gene TRBJ2-1, with 13 bases identical to TRBD2. Trimming removed 5 bases from V and 12 bases from J; junction bases left unmatched: 7. Germline lookup yields CDR1 SGHTA and CDR2 FQGNSA. The CDR3 spans 14 residues. The CDR3 loop is CASSAPTSGGTQFF. DNA for the CDR3: TGTGCCAGCAGCGCTCCGACTAGCGGGGGGACGCAGTTCTTC.

The chain carries TRBV7-6 and TRBJ2-7; 8 bases align to TRBD1. The trim removed 5 bases at V and 6 bases at J, leaving 9 bases unmatched. Germline loops: CDR1 SGHVS, CDR2 FNYEAQ. The CDR3 is made up of 14 amino acids. The CDR3: CASSPPGQGSEQYF. CDR3 nucleotides: TGTGCCAGCAGCCCCCCCGGACAGGGAAGCGAGCAGTACTTC.